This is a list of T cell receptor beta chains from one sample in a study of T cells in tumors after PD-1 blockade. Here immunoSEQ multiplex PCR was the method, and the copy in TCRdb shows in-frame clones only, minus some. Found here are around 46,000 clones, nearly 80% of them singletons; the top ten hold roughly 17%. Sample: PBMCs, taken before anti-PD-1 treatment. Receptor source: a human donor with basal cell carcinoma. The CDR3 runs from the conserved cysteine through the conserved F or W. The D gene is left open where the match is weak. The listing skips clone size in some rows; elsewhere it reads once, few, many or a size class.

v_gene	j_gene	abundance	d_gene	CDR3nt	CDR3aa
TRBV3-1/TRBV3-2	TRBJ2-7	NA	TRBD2	TGTGCCAGCAGCCAAGGGCTAGCGGTAACCTACGAGCAGTACTTC	CASSQGLAVTYEQYF
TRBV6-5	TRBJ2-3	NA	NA	TGTGCCAGCAGCTCGAGTGTGGATACGCAGTATTTT	CASSSSVDTQYF
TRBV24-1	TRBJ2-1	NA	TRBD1	TGTGCCACCAGTGATTTGGGACAGGAAGGGACCAATGAGCAGTTCTTC	CATSDLGQEGTNEQFF
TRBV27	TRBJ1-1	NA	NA	TGTGCCAGCAGCCTTGACGGACGGACTGAAGCTTTCTTT	CASSLDGRTEAFF
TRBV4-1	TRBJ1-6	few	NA	TGCGCCAGCAGCCTTTTCCCATCCGGGACAATTAATTCACCCCTCCACTTT	CASSLFPSGTINSPLHF
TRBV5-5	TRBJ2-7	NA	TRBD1	TGTGCCAGCAGCTTAAGACAGGGGGCGCTTGAGCAGTACTTC	CASSLRQGALEQYF
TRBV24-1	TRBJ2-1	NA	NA	TGTGCCACCATAGGGGGAAATAATGAGCAGTTCTTC	CATIGGNNEQFF
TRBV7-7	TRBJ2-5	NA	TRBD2	TGTGCTAGCAGCTTAAGTCGGGCGGGAGGAGGAGAGACCCAGTACTTC	CASSLSRAGGGETQYF
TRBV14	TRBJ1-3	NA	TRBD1	TGTGCCAGCAGCCAACTGGGACAGCTACGCTCTGGAAACACCATATATTTT	CASSQLGQLRSGNTIYF
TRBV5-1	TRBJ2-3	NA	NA	TGCGCCAGCAGCAGGGGGACAACTCAGGATACGCAGTATTTT	CASSRGTTQDTQYF
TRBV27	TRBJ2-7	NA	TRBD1	TGTGCCAGCAGGACGCTATTAGGACAGGGGAACGACGAGCAGTACTTC	CASRTLLGQGNDEQYF
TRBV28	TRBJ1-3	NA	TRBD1	TGTGCCAGCAGTTTCACAGGGGGTAGGGGAAACACCATATATTTT	CASSFTGGRGNTIYF
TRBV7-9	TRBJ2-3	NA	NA	TGTGCCAGCAGCGACACAGGGTGGGATACGCAGTATTTT	CASSDTGWDTQYF
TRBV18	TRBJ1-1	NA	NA	TGTGCCAGCTCACCAGTTGGAGGGCAAGCTTTCTTT	CASSPVGGQAFF
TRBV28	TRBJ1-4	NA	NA	TGTGCCAGCAGTGGGGCCGGGACCGGGTTTAGTAAACTGTTTTTT	CASSGAGTGFSKLFF
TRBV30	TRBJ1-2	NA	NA	TGTGCCTGGAGTGGGGTCAGGGTGTATGGTGGCTACACCTTC	CAWSGVRVYGGYTF
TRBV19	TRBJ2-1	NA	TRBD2	TGTGCCAGTAGTTTTGGAGCGGGGATCTACAATGAGCAGTTCTTC	CASSFGAGIYNEQFF
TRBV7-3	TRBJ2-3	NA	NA	TGTGCCAGCAGCTCCCGACCGGGCCATTGGGATACGCAGTATTTT	CASSSRPGHWDTQYF
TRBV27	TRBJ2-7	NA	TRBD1	TGTGCCAGCACCTCGACAGGGAGAGCTTTCGAGCAGTACTTC	CASTSTGRAFEQYF
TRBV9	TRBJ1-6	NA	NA	TGTGCCGATGGGGGCCAGCTGAATTCACCCCTCCACTTT	CADGGQLNSPLHF